This TCR beta chain stems from a study of CD8 T cells in ankylosing spondylitis. Overall study results and limits: For ankylosing spondylitis blood, a TCR beta motif of eight or nine highly homologous variants appeared characteristic. Reportedly, significant enrichment of disease-linked clones occurred in matched ankylosing spondylitis synovial fluid.

The authors made TCR beta libraries by quantitative 5'-RACE with molecular barcodes. In TCRdb, the 5' RACE reads were re-called with MiXCR into one record per CDR3 protein. The sample records some 70,000 distinct CDR3 sequences, approximately 5% being singletons. Germline V gene sequence: CDR1 LGHNA, CDR2 YSLEER. The CDR3 covers 16 residues. This clonotype was counted between two and nine times. Its antigen is unknown. A much bigger clone sits one base away, suggesting this may be a read error. This clonotype originated in a male donor with ankylosing spondylitis or in good health (not recorded which). The V and J genes are TRBV4-3 and TRBJ1-1; a possible D gene is TRBD1 (5 bases). The material sequenced was blood, either unsorted or a sorted T cell fraction (not recorded which). CDR3 in amino acids: CTSSRNPGNMNTEAFF. The CDR3 coding sequence is TGCACCAGCAGCCGAAACCCAGGGAATATGAACACTGAAGCTTTCTTT.